The 13 T cell receptor beta chains reported below all come from one sample, sequenced in a study of T cell responses to AZD1222 COVID-19 vaccine. This table comes from immunoSEQ multiplex PCR, and its TCRdb copy is limited to in-frame clones, with some not included. Here the sample spans 180,000 or so clones, roughly nine tenths being singletons. Sequences were derived from peripheral blood, sampled 28 days after the second AZD1222 dose. The receptors shown here come from an adult who received the AZD1222 COVID-19 vaccine.

The genes are TRBV19 and TRBJ2-7; maybe TRBD1 (6 bases). Trimming removed 5 bases at V and 2 bases at J, with 10 bases between. Germline lookup yields CDR1 LNHDA and CDR2 SQIVND (reference sequence). This CDR3 spans 13 amino acids. CDR3 in DNA: TGTGCCAGTAGTGCTGGACAGCCCTACGAGCAGTACTTC. Its translation is CASSAGQPYEQYF.

This clone was seen only once. V and J are TRBV18 and TRBJ1-3, with TRBD1 matching over 9 bases. V dropped 3 bases and J dropped 0; count of bases not matched to a gene: 9. Germline V lookup: CDR1 KGHSH, CDR2 LQKENI. The CDR3 spans 18 residues. CDR3 in amino acids: CASSPAGTGLSSGNTIYF. The CDR3 DNA follows: TGTGCCAGCTCACCTGCCGGGACAGGGTTGAGCTCTGGAAACACCATATATTTT. Variable domain in full (rest from reference TRBV18 and TRBJ1-3): NAGVMQNPRHLVRRRGQEARLRCSPMKGHSHVYWYRQLPEEGLKFMVYLQKENIIDESGMPKERFSAEFPKEGPSILRIQQVVRGDSAAYFCASSPAGTGLSSGNTIYFGEGSWLTVV.

A word on this clone: Compared with germline, one end of the junction differs, possibly owing to a read error. The V call is TRBV18, the J call TRBJ1-5; 7 bases line up with TRBD1. The length of the CDR3 is 14 residues. Germline lookup yields CDR1 KGHSH and CDR2 LQKENI. The CDR3 sequence: CASSPPQGGQPQHF. The CDR3 bases are TGTGCCAGCTCGCCACCCCAGGGGGGTCAGCCCCAGCATTTT.

V is TRBV11-2 and J is TRBJ2-1; 10 bases fit TRBD1. The V gene end was trimmed by 8 bases and the J gene end by 4 bases; junction bases not matched to a gene: 20. From germline, CDR1 is SGHAT and CDR2 FQNNGV. The CDR3 is 19 amino acids. The CDR3 nucleotides are TGTGCCAGCGAACAACCGGGACAGGGGAGGCTAGCGTGGTACAATGAGCAGTTCTTC. Protein: CASEQPGQGRLAWYNEQFF.

This chain uses TRBV19 with TRBJ1-4; D gene uncertain. Germline-derived CDR1 and CDR2 are LNHDA and SQIVND (reference sequence). V lost 10 bases and J lost 1, with 10 bases in between. This CDR3 region has 13 residues. CDR3 region: CATLAGTNEKLFF. The CDR3 coding sequence is TGTGCCACCCTAGCGGGAACTAATGAAAAACTGTTTTTT.

The chain combines TRBV7-9 with TRBJ1-1, with D hard to call. Trimming took 3 bases from V and 8 from J, leaving 13 bases between them. Looked up from germline, CDR1 is SEHNR and CDR2 is FQNEAQ (reference sequence). This CDR3 is built from 13 residues. CDR3: CASSLRRALEAFF. CDR3 coding DNA: TGTGCCAGCAGCTTGAGGAGGGCGCTCGAAGCTTTCTTT.

The rearrangement links TRBV5-4 to TRBJ2-5; D may be TRBD2 (6 bases). The CDR3 spans 16 residues. V was clipped by 4 bases and J by 4 bases, with 20 bases between them. In germline, CDR1 is SGHNT, CDR2 YYREEE (reference sequence). The CDR3 here is CASSPTVGGSGETQYF. CDR3 DNA sequence: TGTGCCAGCAGCCCCACCGTTGGGGGGAGCGGAGAGACCCAGTACTTC.

This clone appeared once. CDR3 coding DNA: TGTGCCAGCAGCTTGGGACAGGGGTTCTGGACAGATACGCAGTATTTT. Its protein product is CASSLGQGFWTDTQYF. The rearrangement uses TRBV5-6 and TRBJ2-3; 8 bases are a match to TRBD1. With V trimmed by 0 bases and J by 3 bases, 6 bases remained unmatched. Germline V gene data show CDR1 as SGHDT and CDR2 as YYEEEE. This CDR3 has 16 amino acids.

For the CDR3, the DNA is TGTGCCAGCAGCGTAGTAGGGGACGGCGTTCCCTCTGGGGCCAACGTCCTGACTTTC. As protein: CASSVVGDGVPSGANVLTF. The V call is TRBV9, the J call TRBJ2-6, with D perhaps being TRBD1 or TRBD2 (5 bases each). CDR3 length: 19 amino acids. Trimming took 0 bases from V and 0 from J, leaving 16 bases between them. Germline loops: CDR1 SGDLS, CDR2 YYNGEE.

This chain joins TRBV6-5 and TRBJ1-1; D is unresolved. From germline, CDR1 is MNHEY and CDR2 SVGAGI. The ends were cut back, 6 bases at V and 0 bases at J, with 8 bases in the middle. CDR3 length: 13 residues. The CDR3 DNA reads as TGTGCCAGCAGGGCCGGGATGAACACTGAAGCTTTCTTT. Translation: CASRAGMNTEAFF.

This chain joins TRBV7-9 and TRBJ1-1; 10 bases match TRBD1. From germline, CDR1 is SEHNR and CDR2 FQNEAQ (reference sequence). The CDR3 is made up of 16 amino acids. V was clipped by 5 bases and J by 7 bases; unmatched bases: 13. As DNA, the CDR3 is TGTGCCAGCAGCCAGCGGACAGGGGGTACGTACATTGAAGCTTTCTTT. Its translation: CASSQRTGGTYIEAFF. The variable domain in full, completed from reference TRBV7-9 and TRBJ1-1, reads DTGVSQNPRHKITKRGQNVTFRCDPISEHNRLYWYRQTLGQGPEFLTYFQNEAQLEKSRLLSDRFSAERPKGSFSTLEIQRTEQGDSAMYLCASSQRTGGTYIEAFFGQGTRLTVV.

The chain links TRBV6-6 to TRBJ1-3, with D maybe TRBD1 (6 bases). Trimming pared 0 bases from V and 8 bases from J, leaving 11 bases between. The CDR3 consists of 14 residues. The germline CDR1 and CDR2 sequences are MNHNY and SVGAGI (reference sequence). Here the CDR3 reads CASSYSTGQDTIYF. The CDR3 coding sequence is TGTGCCAGCAGTTACTCAACAGGGCAGGACACCATATATTTT.

The chain is built from TRBV3-1 (or the pseudogene TRBV3-2) and TRBJ1-2; 10 positions agree with TRBD1. With V trimmed by 4 bases and J by 7 bases, 12 bases remained unmatched. Germline loops: CDR1 LGHDT, CDR2 YNNKEL (reference sequence). This CDR3 region has 16 residues. CDR3 coding DNA: TGTGCCAGCAGCCGCACCGGGACAGGGGATTTTGGTGGCTACACCTTC. This codes for CASSRTGTGDFGGYTF.